The source of this T cell receptor (beta chain) is a study of T cells after yellow fever vaccination. General study findings and limits: Bulk-population clonotypes that are abundant could appear as contaminants in FACS-sorted repertoires.

In the case of this clonotype: Its antigen is currently unknown.

TCRdb reprocessed the 5' RACE reads via MiXCR and lists one record per CDR3 protein. The sample lists about 340,000 distinct CDR3 sequences, 4% occurring once. This TCR derives from a man aged 18 to 30 who received the YFV17D yellow fever vaccine. Sequenced material: PBMCs, taken 5 days after the yellow fever booster vaccination.

The CDR3 DNA follows: TGCGCCAGCAGCCCGGACAGGTGGGGCGACACTGAAGCTTTCTTT. Its protein product is CASSPDRWGDTEAFF. The chain couples TRBV5-1 to TRBJ1-1; 7 bases are shared with TRBD1. Germline-derived CDR1 and CDR2 are SGHRS and YFSETQ. The junction had 9 bases not matched to a gene; V was cut back by 4 bases and J by 3 bases. This CDR3 is 15 amino acids long.